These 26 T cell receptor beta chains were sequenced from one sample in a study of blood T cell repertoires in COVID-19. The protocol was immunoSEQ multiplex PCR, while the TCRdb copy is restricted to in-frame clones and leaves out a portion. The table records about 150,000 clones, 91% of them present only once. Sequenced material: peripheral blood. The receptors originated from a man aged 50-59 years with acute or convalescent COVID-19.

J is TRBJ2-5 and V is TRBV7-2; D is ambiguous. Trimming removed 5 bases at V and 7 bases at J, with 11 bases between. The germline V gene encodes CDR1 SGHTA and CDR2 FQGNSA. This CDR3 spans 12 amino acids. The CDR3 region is CASSTQVRTQYF. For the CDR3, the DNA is TGTGCCAGCAGCACCCAGGTTAGGACCCAGTACTTC. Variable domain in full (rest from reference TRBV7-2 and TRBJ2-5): GAGVSQSPSNKVTEKGKDVELRCDPISGHTALYWYRQSLGQGLEFLIYFQGNSAPDKSGLPSDRFSAERTGGSVSTLTIQRTQQEDSAVYLCASSTQVRTQYFGPGTRLLVL.

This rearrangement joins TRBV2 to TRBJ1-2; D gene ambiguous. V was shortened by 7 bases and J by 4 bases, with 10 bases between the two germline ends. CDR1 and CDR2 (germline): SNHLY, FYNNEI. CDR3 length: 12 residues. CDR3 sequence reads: CASKRSGYGYTF. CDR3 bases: TGTGCCAGCAAACGTTCGGGCTATGGCTACACCTTC.

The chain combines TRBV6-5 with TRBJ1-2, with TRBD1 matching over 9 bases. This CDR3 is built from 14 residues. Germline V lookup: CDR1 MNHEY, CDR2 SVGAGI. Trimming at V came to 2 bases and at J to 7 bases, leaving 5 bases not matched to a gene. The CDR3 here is CASSYGGQGRGYTF. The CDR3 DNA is TGTGCCAGCAGTTACGGGGGACAGGGACGTGGCTACACCTTC.

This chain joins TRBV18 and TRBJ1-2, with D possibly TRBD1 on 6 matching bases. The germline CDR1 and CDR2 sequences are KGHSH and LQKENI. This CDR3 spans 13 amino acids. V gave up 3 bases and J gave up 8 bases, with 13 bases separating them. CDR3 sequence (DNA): TGTGCCAGCTCACCCGGGGCAGGGGAAGGCTACACCTTC. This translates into CASSPGAGEGYTF.

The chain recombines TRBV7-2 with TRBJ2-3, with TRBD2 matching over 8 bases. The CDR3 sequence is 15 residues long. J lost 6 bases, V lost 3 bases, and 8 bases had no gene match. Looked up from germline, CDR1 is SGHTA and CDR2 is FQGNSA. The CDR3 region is CASSFMPGGADTQYF. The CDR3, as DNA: TGTGCCAGCAGCTTCATGCCCGGGGGGGCTGATACGCAGTATTTT.

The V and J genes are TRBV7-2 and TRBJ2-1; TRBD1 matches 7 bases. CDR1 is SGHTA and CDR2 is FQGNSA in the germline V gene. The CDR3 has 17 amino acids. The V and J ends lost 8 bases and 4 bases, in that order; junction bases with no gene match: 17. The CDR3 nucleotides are TGTGCCAGCCAACCTAGGGGGCCAACGATAGGTTACAATGAGCAGTTCTTC. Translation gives CASQPRGPTIGYNEQFF.

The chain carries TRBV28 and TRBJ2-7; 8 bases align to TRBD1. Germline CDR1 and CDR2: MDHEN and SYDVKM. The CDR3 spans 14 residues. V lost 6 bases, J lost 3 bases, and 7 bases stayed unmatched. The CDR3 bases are TGTGCCAGCAGGTTCCAGGGGGCGGACTACGAGCAGTACGTC. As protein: CASRFQGADYEQYV.

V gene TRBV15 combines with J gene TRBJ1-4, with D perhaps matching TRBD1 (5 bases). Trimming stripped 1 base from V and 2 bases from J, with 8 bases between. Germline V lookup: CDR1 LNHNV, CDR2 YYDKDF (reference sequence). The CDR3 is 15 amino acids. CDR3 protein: CATSRVRATNEKLFF. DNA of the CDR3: TGTGCCACCAGCAGAGTCAGGGCGACTAATGAAAAACTGTTTTTT.

The CDR3 nucleotides read TGTGCCAGCAGTGACTTGGGTAGGGGAGATACGCAGTATTTT. This encodes CASSDLGRGDTQYF. The genes are TRBV6-4 and TRBJ2-3, with a possible D match to TRBD1 (5 bases). Trimming took off 1 base at V and 5 bases at J, with 10 bases between the two ends. The CDR3 contains 14 residues. Germline V gene sequence: CDR1 MRHNA, CDR2 SNTAGT.

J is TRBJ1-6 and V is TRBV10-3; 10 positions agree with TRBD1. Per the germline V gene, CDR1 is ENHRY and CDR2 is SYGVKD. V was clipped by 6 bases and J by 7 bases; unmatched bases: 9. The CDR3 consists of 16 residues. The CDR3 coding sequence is TGTGCCATCAGACAGCCGGGACAGGGGAACAATTCACCCCTCCACTTT. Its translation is CAIRQPGQGNNSPLHF.

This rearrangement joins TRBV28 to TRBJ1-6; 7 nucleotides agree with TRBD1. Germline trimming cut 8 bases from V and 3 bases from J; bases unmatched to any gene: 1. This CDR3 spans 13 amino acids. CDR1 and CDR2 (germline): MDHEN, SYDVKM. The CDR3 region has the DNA TGTGCCAGCCGGGACAGCTATAATTCACCCCTCCACTTT. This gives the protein CASRDSYNSPLHF. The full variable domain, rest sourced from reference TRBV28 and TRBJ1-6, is DVKVTQSSRYLVKRTGEKVFLECVQDMDHENMFWYRQDPGLGLRLIYFSYDVKMKEKGDIPEGYSVSREKKERFSLILESASTNQTSMYLCASRDSYNSPLHFGNGTRLTVT.

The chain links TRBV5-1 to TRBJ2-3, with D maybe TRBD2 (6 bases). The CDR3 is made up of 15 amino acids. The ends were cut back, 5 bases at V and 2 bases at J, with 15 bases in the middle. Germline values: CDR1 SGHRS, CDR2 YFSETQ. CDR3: CASRVLDYPTDTQYF. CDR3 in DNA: TGCGCCAGCAGGGTTCTGGACTACCCCACAGATACGCAGTATTTT.

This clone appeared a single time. CDR3 bases: TGTGCCAGCAGCCAAAGATTCAGAGGAACTGGAAACACCATATATTTT. Protein product: CASSQRFRGTGNTIYF. The gene calls are TRBV3-1 (or the pseudogene TRBV3-2) and TRBJ1-3; the D is unclear. Germline V CDR1 and CDR2: LGHDT, YNNKEL (reference sequence). The CDR3 is 16 amino acids. V was trimmed by 2 bases and J by 2 bases, leaving 13 bases between them.

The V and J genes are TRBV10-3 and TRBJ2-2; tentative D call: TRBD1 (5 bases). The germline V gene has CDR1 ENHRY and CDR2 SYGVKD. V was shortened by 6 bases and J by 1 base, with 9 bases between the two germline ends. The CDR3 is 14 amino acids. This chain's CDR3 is CAISLGQNTGELFF. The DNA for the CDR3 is TGTGCCATCAGCCTCGGACAGAACACCGGGGAGCTGTTTTTT.

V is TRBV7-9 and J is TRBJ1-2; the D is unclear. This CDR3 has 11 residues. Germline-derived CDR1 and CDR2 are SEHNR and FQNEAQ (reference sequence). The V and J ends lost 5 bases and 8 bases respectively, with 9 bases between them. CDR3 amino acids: CASSHARGYTF. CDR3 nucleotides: TGTGCCAGCAGCCACGCCAGGGGCTACACCTTC.

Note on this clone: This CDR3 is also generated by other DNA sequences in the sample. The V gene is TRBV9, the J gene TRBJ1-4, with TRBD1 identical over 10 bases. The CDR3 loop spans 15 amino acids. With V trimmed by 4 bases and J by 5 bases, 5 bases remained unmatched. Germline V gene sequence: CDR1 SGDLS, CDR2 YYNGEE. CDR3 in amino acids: CASSPRTGGNEKLFF. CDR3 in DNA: TGTGCCAGCAGCCCCCGGACAGGGGGAAATGAAAAACTGTTTTTT.

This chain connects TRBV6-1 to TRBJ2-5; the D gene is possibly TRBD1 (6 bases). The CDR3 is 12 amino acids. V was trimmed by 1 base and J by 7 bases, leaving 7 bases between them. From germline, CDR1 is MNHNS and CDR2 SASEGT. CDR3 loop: CASSEETGTQYF. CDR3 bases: TGTGCCAGCAGTGAAGAGACAGGGACCCAGTACTTC.

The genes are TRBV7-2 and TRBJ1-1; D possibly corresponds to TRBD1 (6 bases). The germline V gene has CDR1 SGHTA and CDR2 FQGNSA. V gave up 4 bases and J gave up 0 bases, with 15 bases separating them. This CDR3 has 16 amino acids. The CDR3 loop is CASSSNWGTLNTEAFF. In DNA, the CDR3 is TGTGCCAGCAGCTCCAATTGGGGGACATTGAACACTGAAGCTTTCTTT.

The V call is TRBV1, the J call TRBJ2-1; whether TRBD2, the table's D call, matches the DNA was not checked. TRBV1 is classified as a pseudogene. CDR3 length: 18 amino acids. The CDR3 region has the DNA TGCACCAGCAGCCAAGATAGCGGGGGGGAGAGCTCCTACAATGAGCAGTTCTTC. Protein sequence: CTSSQDSGGESSYNEQFF.

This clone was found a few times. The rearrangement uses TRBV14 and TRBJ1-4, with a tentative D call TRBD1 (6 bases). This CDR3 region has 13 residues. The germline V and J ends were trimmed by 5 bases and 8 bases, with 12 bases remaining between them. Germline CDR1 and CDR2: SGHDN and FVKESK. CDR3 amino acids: CASSIQGFEKLFF. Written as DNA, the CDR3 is TGTGCCAGCAGCATACAGGGATTCGAAAAACTGTTTTTT.

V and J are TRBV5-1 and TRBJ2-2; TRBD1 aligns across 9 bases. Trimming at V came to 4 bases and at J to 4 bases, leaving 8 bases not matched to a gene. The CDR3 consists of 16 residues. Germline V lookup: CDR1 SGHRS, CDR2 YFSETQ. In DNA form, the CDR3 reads TGCGCCAGCAGCCCTGGGACAGGGTTCGGCACCGGGGAGCTGTTTTTT. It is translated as CASSPGTGFGTGELFF.

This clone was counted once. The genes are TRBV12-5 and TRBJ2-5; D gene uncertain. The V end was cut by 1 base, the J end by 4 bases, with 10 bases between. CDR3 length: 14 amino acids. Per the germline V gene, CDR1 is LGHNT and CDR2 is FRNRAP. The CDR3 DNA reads TGTGCTAGTGGTTTGGGGGTGGCGGCAGAGACCCAGTACTTC. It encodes CASGLGVAAETQYF. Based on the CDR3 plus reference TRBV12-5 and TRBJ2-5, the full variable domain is DARVTQTPRHKVTEMGQEVTMRCQPILGHNTVFWYRQTMMQGLELLAYFRNRAPLDDSGMPKDRFSAEMPDATLATLKIQPSEPRDSAVYFCASGLGVAAETQYFGPGTRLLVL.

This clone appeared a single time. The CDR3: CASSQLPGTGGLDYGYTF. The CDR3 DNA sequence: TGTGCCAGCAGCCAACTCCCGGGGACAGGGGGCTTGGACTATGGCTACACCTTC. The chain combines TRBV3-1 (or the pseudogene TRBV3-2) with TRBJ1-2; TRBD1 matches 12 bases. Germline lookup yields CDR1 LGHDT and CDR2 YNNKEL (reference sequence). This CDR3 has 18 amino acids. J gave up 3 bases and V 2 bases, and 10 bases lay outside the gene matches.

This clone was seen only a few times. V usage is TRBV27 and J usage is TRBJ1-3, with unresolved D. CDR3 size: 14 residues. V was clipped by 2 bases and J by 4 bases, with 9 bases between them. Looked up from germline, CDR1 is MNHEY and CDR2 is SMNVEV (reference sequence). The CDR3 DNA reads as TGTGCCAGCAGTTTACGAGGGCCCGGAAACACCATATATTTT. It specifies CASSLRGPGNTIYF.

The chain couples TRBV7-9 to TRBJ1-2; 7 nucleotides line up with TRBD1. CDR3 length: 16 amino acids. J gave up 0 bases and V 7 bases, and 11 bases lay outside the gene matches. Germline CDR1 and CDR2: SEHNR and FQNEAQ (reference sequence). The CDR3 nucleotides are TGTGCCAGCAACCATTTCGGGGGACAGACTAACTATGGCTACACCTTC. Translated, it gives CASNHFGGQTNYGYTF.

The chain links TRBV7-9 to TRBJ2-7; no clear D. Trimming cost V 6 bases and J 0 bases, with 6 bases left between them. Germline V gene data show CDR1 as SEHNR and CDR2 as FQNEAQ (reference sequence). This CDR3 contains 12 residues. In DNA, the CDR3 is TGTGCCAGCAGTTTCGGCTCCTACGAGCAGTACGTC. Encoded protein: CASSFGSYEQYV.